These 23 T cell receptor beta chains came from one sample sequenced in a study of read filtering for tumor transcriptome and immune sequencing. From 300 to 400 ng of RNA, a library with molecular barcoded alpha/delta and beta/gamma adaptors was made. TCRdb called the reads again in MiXCR, with one record for every CDR3 protein. Here the sample spans 45,000 to 55,000 distinct CDR3 sequences, roughly a fifth being singletons. The sequenced material came from a population of CD138-negative cells sorted from bone marrow. These receptors were obtained from a donor at least 40 years old with multiple myeloma.

There are a few counts of this clonotype. A much larger clone lies a single base off, so this may be a read error. The CDR3 spells CDSSTGTGGTEAFF. DNA of the CDR3: TGTGACAGCAGCACCGGGACAGGGGGAACTGAAGCTTTCTTT. V and J are TRBV7-2 and TRBJ1-1, with TRBD1 identical over 11 bases. Germline values: CDR1 SGHTA, CDR2 FQGNSA. The CDR3 runs to 14 residues.

This clonotype was counted at least ten times. This chain joins TRBV4-1 and TRBJ1-4; 8 bases line up with TRBD1. This CDR3 spans 15 amino acids. CDR1 MGHRA and CDR2 YSYEKL come from the germline V gene. Trimming cost V 0 bases and J 7 bases; bases outside gene matches: 4. The CDR3, as DNA: TGCGCCAGCAGCCAAGATCCAGGGGGCGGTGAAAAACTGTTTTTT. Amino acid sequence: CASSQDPGGGEKLFF.

The genes are TRBV28 and TRBJ2-7, with D perhaps TRBD1 or TRBD2 (5 bases each). The CDR3 contains 16 residues. From germline, CDR1 is MDHEN and CDR2 SYDVKM. With 4 bases removed from V and 3 bases from J, the gap between germline ends came to 19 bases. The CDR3 sequence: CASSSPGAADGYEQYF. CDR3 coding DNA: TGTGCCAGCAGTTCTCCCGGGGCGGCGGACGGCTACGAGCAGTACTTC.

As regards this clonotype: A single base separates this from a much larger clone, so it may be a read error. The rearrangement joins TRBV6-6 to TRBJ1-1, with D possibly being TRBD1 (5 bases). The CDR3 has 13 amino acids. Trimming shortened V by 8 bases and J by 3 bases, and 13 bases separated the two germline ends. Per germline, CDR1 MNHNY and CDR2 SVGAGI (reference sequence). The CDR3 nucleotides are TGTGCCAGCGGGGGGGGGTGGGACACTGAAGCTTTCTTT. Protein sequence: CASGGGWDTEAFF.

Remarks on this clonotype: The junction departs from germline at one end; a sequencing error may be responsible. The chain is built from TRBV29-1 and TRBJ2-1; maybe TRBD2 (5 bases). Germline-derived CDR1 and CDR2 are SQVTM and ANQGSEA. CDR3 length: 13 amino acids. CDR3 nucleotide sequence: TGCAGCGCTGCTAGGACTCCTAAGAATGAGCGGTTCTTC. It translates to CSAARTPKNERFF.

Many counts were recorded for this clonotype. The chain has TRBV20-1 and TRBJ2-1, with TRBD2 matching over 12 bases. This CDR3 comprises 14 residues. Per germline, CDR1 DFQATT and CDR2 SNEGSKA (reference sequence). V shed 3 bases and J 4 bases; nucleotides not matched to a gene: 1. The CDR3 here is CSARTSGSYNEQFF. The DNA of the CDR3 is TGCAGTGCTAGGACTAGCGGGAGTTACAATGAGCAGTTCTTC.

This clonotype came up many times. The chain has TRBV7-9 and TRBJ2-5, with D perhaps being TRBD1 or TRBD2 (6 bases each). CDR1 and CDR2 from the germline V gene are SEHNR and FQNEAQ (reference sequence). The V gene lost 2 bases and the J gene lost 2 bases, with 9 bases spanning the gap. The CDR3 runs to 14 residues. Written as DNA, the CDR3 is TGTGCCAGCAGCTTAAGGGGGGAACAAGAGACCCAGTACTTC. This gives the protein CASSLRGEQETQYF.

This clonotype occurred a few times. J is TRBJ2-5 and V is TRBV7-9; TRBD1 might be the D (5 bases). Germline V lookup: CDR1 SEHNR, CDR2 FQNEAQ (reference sequence). The CDR3 length is 17 residues. V lost 1 base and J lost 5, with 20 bases in between. For the CDR3, the DNA is TGTGCCAGCAGCTTAGTTCCCCTGGGCAGGGTCAGGGAGACCCAGTACTTC. Translation: CASSLVPLGRVRETQYF.

The chain couples TRBV21-1 to TRBJ2-5; the table's D call TRBD2 went unverified against the DNA. TRBV21-1 is reported as a pseudogene. The CDR3 consists of 17 residues. The CDR3 region has the DNA TGTGCCAGCAGCAAAAACGAGGGACTAGCGGGACAAGAGACCCAGTACTTC. Translation gives CASSKNEGLAGQETQYF.

This clonotype has ten or more counts. The chain is built from TRBV5-1 and TRBJ1-2; D gene ambiguous. The ends were cut back, 0 bases at V and 4 bases at J, with 7 bases in the middle. The CDR3 spans 13 residues. CDR1 and CDR2 (germline): SGHRS, YFSETQ. The CDR3 DNA reads as TGCGCCAGCAGCTTGGATGGTGGCTATGGCTACACCTTC. Amino acid sequence: CASSLDGGYGYTF. Full variable domain (rest looked up from reference TRBV5-1 and TRBJ1-2): KAGVTQTPRYLIKTRGQQVTLSCSPISGHRSVSWYQQTPGQGLQFLFEYFSETQRNKGNFPGRFSGRQFSNSRSEMNVSTLELGDSALYLCASSLDGGYGYTFGSGTRLTVV.

This clonotype was recorded a few times. The chain is built from TRBV29-1 and TRBJ2-5; no clear D. The CDR3 is made up of 16 amino acids. Looked up from germline, CDR1 is SQVTM and CDR2 is ANQGSEA. Trimming stripped 3 bases from V and 0 bases from J, with 17 bases between. The CDR3 DNA reads TGCAGCGTTGAGGTTAGCCAGCTCACGTACCAAGAGACCCAGTACTTC. It is translated as CSVEVSQLTYQETQYF.

This clonotype was picked up many times. J is TRBJ1-4 and V is TRBV5-1; D is unclear. With 3 bases removed from V and 3 bases from J, the gap between germline ends came to 9 bases. The CDR3 is 14 residues long. The germline V gene encodes CDR1 SGHRS and CDR2 YFSETQ. Here the CDR3 reads CASSSDGSNEKLFF. In DNA, the CDR3 is TGCGCCAGCAGCTCTGATGGGTCTAATGAAAAACTGTTTTTT. Filled out from reference TRBV5-1 and TRBJ1-4, the complete variable domain reads KAGVTQTPRYLIKTRGQQVTLSCSPISGHRSVSWYQQTPGQGLQFLFEYFSETQRNKGNFPGRFSGRQFSNSRSEMNVSTLELGDSALYLCASSSDGSNEKLFFGSGTQLSVL.

This clonotype has at least ten counts. This chain links TRBV6-2 or TRBV6-3 with TRBJ2-5; D ambiguous. This CDR3 is built from 12 residues. V lost 7 bases to trimming and J lost 0 bases, with 6 bases between them. Germline V CDR1 and CDR2: MNHEY, SVGEGT. The CDR3 spells CASTRYQETQYF. The CDR3 DNA follows: TGTGCCAGCACTCGTTACCAAGAGACCCAGTACTTC.

The sample holds many counts of this clonotype. The chain couples TRBV11-2 to TRBJ2-1, with 8 bases matching TRBD2. Germline CDR1 SGHAT, CDR2 FQNNGV. CDR3 length: 15 amino acids. With 5 bases clipped from V and 3 bases from J, the junction kept 6 bases outside the gene matches. The CDR3: CASSIAGRFYNEQFF. The DNA for the CDR3 is TGTGCCAGCAGCATAGCGGGACGGTTCTACAATGAGCAGTTCTTC.

Ten or more counts support this clonotype. The chain has TRBV20-1 and TRBJ2-3, with 12 nucleotides matching TRBD2. There are 17 residues in the CDR3. Trimming took 3 bases from V and 3 from J; bases not matched to a gene: 10. Germline V gene lookup returns CDR1 DFQATT and CDR2 SNEGSKA (reference sequence). The CDR3 DNA reads as TGCAGTGCTAGCCCAATAACTAGCGGGAGGAAAACAGATACGCAGTATTTT. Translated: CSASPITSGRKTDTQYF.

This clonotype was observed many times. The CDR3 spells CASSAQLSTDTQYF. The CDR3 DNA is TGCGCCAGCAGCGCCCAATTAAGCACAGATACGCAGTATTTT. The chain links TRBV5-1 to TRBJ2-3; D unclear. V was cut by 4 bases and J by 0 bases, with 9 bases left in between. The CDR3 contains 14 residues. CDR1 and CDR2 from the germline V gene are SGHRS and YFSETQ.

The chain joins TRBV29-1 to TRBJ1-1; no firm D call. The CDR3 runs 10 residues. Trimming took off 4 bases at V and 8 bases at J, with 8 bases between the two ends. Germline V gene sequence: CDR1 SQVTM, CDR2 ANQGSEA. CDR3 nucleotides: TGCAGCGTTGTTCGCAGAGAAGCTTTCTTT. Protein: CSVVRREAFF.

The chain links TRBV4-1 to TRBJ2-1; D not resolved. The CDR3 is 14 amino acids. Trimming removed 3 bases at V and 7 bases at J, with 13 bases between. CDR1 is MGHRA, CDR2 YSYEKL, per germline. In DNA form, the CDR3 reads TGCGCCAGCAGCCAGCTGGCGGTACGGAATGAGCAGTTCTTC. Translating gives CASSQLAVRNEQFF.

In regard to this clonotype: A far larger clone is a single base away, which makes a read error likely. The J gene is TRBJ2-1, the V gene TRBV4-1, with 7 bases identical to TRBD2. CDR1 is MGHRA, CDR2 YSYEKL, per germline. The CDR3 loop spans 18 amino acids. The CDR3 sequence: CASSQEPVGGYRRIEQLF. Here the CDR3 DNA reads TGCGCCAGCAGCCAAGAACCTGTCGGGGGGTACAGGCGCATCGAGCAGCTCTTC.

With regard to this clonotype: Because the CDR3's place on the DNA is in doubt, the DNA is left out and the CDR3 is given as listed by TCRdb. The chain couples TRBV27 to TRBJ2-6; whether TRBD2, the table's D call, matches the DNA was not checked. CDR1 and CDR2 (germline): MNHEY, SMNVEV (reference sequence). The CDR3 is 20 amino acids long, termini counted. CDR3 sequence: CASSLFVGVAGGSGANVLIF.

This clonotype was seen many times. The CDR3 DNA reads as TGTGCCAGCAGCTCAAGGACAGGGGGAGGTTTGGTGAACACCGGGGAGCTGTTTTTT. Translated, it gives CASSSRTGGGLVNTGELFF. V gene TRBV7-3 combines with J gene TRBJ2-2, with 10 bases identical to TRBD1. The CDR3 contains 19 residues. The V gene's germline CDR1 is SGHTA and CDR2 FQGTGA. J lost 1 base, V lost 4 bases, and 12 bases had no gene match.

This clonotype came up many times. The rearrangement joins TRBV6-2 or TRBV6-3 to TRBJ2-2; D uncertain. This CDR3 region has 14 residues. Trimming left V 7 bases short and J 1 base short, with 10 bases between. CDR1 and CDR2 from the germline V gene are MNHEY and SVGEGT. The CDR3 loop is CASTLDGNTGELFF. The CDR3 DNA reads as TGTGCCAGCACCCTAGACGGGAACACCGGGGAGCTGTTTTTT.

Comments on this clonotype: One base separates it from a far larger clone, so it is likely a read error. V usage is TRBV15 and J usage is TRBJ1-6; possible D gene TRBD1, 6 bases. The DNA end is a closer match to TRBJ1-1, so the J assignment may be wrong. Germline CDR1 and CDR2: LNHNV and YYDKDF (reference sequence). CDR3 size: 14 residues. CDR3 nucleotides: TGTGCCACCAGCAGAGATAGGGGGTTTGGTGAAGCTTTCTTT. Amino acid sequence: CATSRDRGFGEAFF.